This TCR beta chain was recorded in a study of blood T cell repertoires in COVID-19. In the study overall: From the United States, Italy and Spain came samples of acute and convalescent COVID-19.

Germline V gene lookup returns CDR1 SGHAT and CDR2 FQNNGV. Trimming left V 2 bases short and J 5 bases short, with 10 bases between. The CDR3 has 14 amino acids. Per the original methods: Quantification of nucleated cells was approximated via reference gene primer amplification. Assay used: immunoSEQ multiplex PCR; TCRdb lists only in-frame clones, some missing. Clone size and the V and J calls come from that table; the DNA yielded D and trimming. The sample shows about 150,000 clones, roughly 88% of them seen only once. Sequencing was carried out using peripheral blood. This receptor was taken from a woman aged 45-65 years with acute or convalescent COVID-19. The chain is built from TRBV11-2 and TRBJ2-1, with no clear D. The CDR3 loop is CASSLTTNDNEQFF. The CDR3 nucleotides read TGTGCCAGCAGCTTAACGACAAATGACAATGAGCAGTTCTTC.